The 25 T cell receptor beta chains given below trace back to one sample, sequenced in a study of response to subunit inactivated influenza vaccine. TCRdb independently ran MiXCR on the RT-PCR reads; one entry per CDR3 protein. Seen here are about 800,000 distinct CDR3 sequences, around 21% observed once, and the top ten hold about a tenth. Source: PBMCs from blood, taken 5 days after vaccination. All receptors come from a man in his fifties or sixties who received an inactivated influenza vaccine.

This clonotype showed up just a few times. This chain joins TRBV6-1 and TRBJ2-1; 10 bases agree with TRBD2. CDR1 and CDR2 (germline): MNHNS, SASEGT. CDR3 length equals 16 residues. Unmatched junction bases numbered 6, after V lost 5 bases and J lost 2 bases. The chain's CDR3 is CASSLRTSGAYNEQFF. The CDR3 bases are TGTGCCAGCAGTCTCCGGACTAGCGGAGCCTACAATGAGCAGTTCTTC.

This clonotype has a count of ten or more. The gene calls are TRBV6-5 and TRBJ1-5; D call uncertain. The CDR3 sequence is 14 residues long. The V end was cut by 4 bases, the J end by 2 bases, with 9 bases between. The germline V gene has CDR1 MNHEY and CDR2 SVGAGI. The CDR3 nucleotides read TGTGCCAGCAGTTTACATAGGGGCAATCAGCCCCAGCATTTT. Amino acid sequence: CASSLHRGNQPQHF.

This clonotype has a handful of counts. V usage is TRBV5-1 and J usage is TRBJ1-1, with D perhaps matching TRBD1 (6 bases). Trimming took off 0 bases at V and 5 bases at J, with 17 bases between the two ends. Germline lookup yields CDR1 SGHRS and CDR2 YFSETQ. The CDR3 spans 16 residues. The CDR3 DNA reads as TGCGCCAGCAGCTTGGGGGGGCTCAGGGGCCAGACTGAAGCTTTCTTT. Translated: CASSLGGLRGQTEAFF.

This sequence joins TRBV27 and TRBJ2-7, with D maybe TRBD2 (6 bases). CDR3 length: 14 residues. Germline loops: CDR1 MNHEY, CDR2 SMNVEV (reference sequence). Trimming cost V 6 bases and J 2 bases, with 14 bases left between them. CDR3 region: CASSAGTLPYEQYF. In DNA form, the CDR3 reads TGTGCCAGCAGCGCCGGGACTCTACCCTACGAGCAGTACTTC.

The chain links TRBV15 to TRBJ2-1; 7 nucleotides match TRBD2. Germline values: CDR1 LNHNV, CDR2 YYDKDF (reference sequence). The CDR3 is 15 residues long. V dropped 1 base and J dropped 4; count of bases not matched to a gene: 4. CDR3 in amino acids: CATSRGGGEYNEQFF. The DNA for the CDR3 is TGTGCCACCAGCAGAGGCGGGGGAGAATACAATGAGCAGTTCTTC.

This clonotype was observed a handful of times. The genes are TRBV29-1 and TRBJ1-1, with TRBD1 as a possible D gene (5 bases). Looked up from germline, CDR1 is SQVTM and CDR2 is ANQGSEA. Between the trimmed V and J ends, which lost 4 bases and 5 bases, there was a span of 14 bases. The CDR3 totals 13 residues. The DNA for the CDR3 is TGCAGCGTTGTTGGGACTGGGAAAACTGAAGCTTTCTTT. Its protein is CSVVGTGKTEAFF.

This clonotype was observed a handful of times. CDR3 nucleotides: TGCAGTGCTAAGATCGCTAGCGGGGGGCCACTAAGGAGCGGGGAGCTGTTTTTT. Translation gives CSAKIASGGPLRSGELFF. The V and J genes are TRBV20-1 and TRBJ2-2, with 11 nucleotides matching TRBD2. J was trimmed by 7 bases and V by 4 bases; bases with no gene match: 17. Germline V lookup: CDR1 DFQATT, CDR2 SNEGSKA (reference sequence). The CDR3 runs to 18 residues.

This chain joins TRBV7-2 and TRBJ2-1; D is uncertain. The germline V gene has CDR1 SGHTA and CDR2 FQGNSA. There are 12 residues in the CDR3. V was clipped by 2 bases and J by 7 bases, with 6 bases between them. CDR3 residues: CASSLHRNEQFF. Here the CDR3 DNA reads TGTGCCAGCAGCTTACACCGTAATGAGCAGTTCTTC.

This clonotype was detected a few times. CDR3 residues: CASSSGTRRTYEQYF. The CDR3 DNA reads TGTGCCAGCAGCTCCGGGACGAGAAGGACCTACGAGCAGTACTTC. The rearrangement links TRBV5-8 to TRBJ2-7, with D tentatively TRBD1 or TRBD2 (5 bases each). Looked up from germline, CDR1 is SGHTS and CDR2 is YDEGEE. This CDR3 spans 15 amino acids. The germline V and J ends were trimmed by 3 bases and 2 bases, with 15 bases remaining between them.

The chain links TRBV15 to TRBJ2-7; the D gene is possibly TRBD1 (5 bases). Germline V gene sequence: CDR1 LNHNV, CDR2 YYDKDF (reference sequence). This CDR3 is built from 15 residues. V lost 0 bases, J lost 9 bases, and 18 bases lay in between. CDR3 nucleotides: TGTGCCACCAGCAGAGATCAGGGTGGGGCGCGCCGGCAGTACTTC. Translating gives CATSRDQGGARRQYF.

J is TRBJ1-2 and V is TRBV7-9; D uncertain. V was pared by 0 bases and J by 3 bases, with 14 bases between. The germline CDR1 and CDR2 sequences are SEHNR and FQNEAQ (reference sequence). This CDR3 contains 16 residues. CDR3 amino acids: CASSLARPVLDYGYTF. Here the CDR3 DNA reads TGTGCCAGCAGCTTAGCGAGGCCAGTCCTTGACTATGGCTACACCTTC.

This clonotype was counted ten times or more. The rearrangement links TRBV12-3 or TRBV12-4 to TRBJ1-5; a possible D gene is TRBD1 (6 bases). This CDR3 is 13 amino acids long. V dropped 8 bases and J dropped 2 bases, with 10 bases sitting between them. The CDR3 region has the DNA TGTGCCAGCTCAGCAGGGGGCAATCAGCCCCAGCATTTT. This sequence encodes CASSAGGNQPQHF.

The chain carries TRBV16 and TRBJ1-1; no clear D gene. Germline CDR1 and CDR2: KGHSY and FQNENV. V lost 2 bases, J lost 0 bases, and 13 bases lay in between. This CDR3 is 16 amino acids long. CDR3 bases: TGTGCCAGCAGCCAAGTACTGGTGGGCATGAACACTGAAGCTTTCTTT. This translates into CASSQVLVGMNTEAFF.

The V call is TRBV10-3, the J call TRBJ2-6; the D is unclear. Germline V CDR1 and CDR2: ENHRY, SYGVKD. Trimming removed 4 bases at V and 1 base at J, with 8 bases between. The CDR3 length is 15 residues. This CDR3 is CAISGRISGANVLTF. CDR3 nucleotide sequence: TGTGCCATCAGTGGACGGATTTCTGGGGCCAACGTCCTGACTTTC.

J is TRBJ2-7 and V is TRBV7-9; D is possibly TRBD2 (6 bases). V dropped 2 bases and J dropped 7 bases, with 21 bases sitting between them. Germline loops: CDR1 SEHNR, CDR2 FQNEAQ (reference sequence). CDR3 length: 16 amino acids. CDR3 sequence: CASSLMGTSQGYEQYF. The CDR3 coding sequence is TGTGCCAGCAGCTTAATGGGAACTAGCCAGGGCTATGAGCAGTACTTC.

The sample holds a few counts of this clonotype. V is TRBV7-8 and J is TRBJ2-7; D perhaps matches TRBD1 (7 bases). V was shortened by 7 bases and J by 6 bases, with 19 bases between the two germline ends. CDR3 size: 14 residues. Germline CDR1 reads SGHVS; CDR2 reads FQNEAQ. The CDR3: CASNVLTGRLEQYF. CDR3 DNA sequence: TGTGCCAGCAACGTCCTGACAGGGAGGCTCGAGCAGTACTTC.

This clonotype was seen a few times. The J gene is TRBJ2-7, the V gene TRBV14; TRBD2 matches 8 bases. CDR1 SGHDN and CDR2 FVKESK come from the germline V gene. The V and J ends lost 3 bases and 3 bases, in that order; junction bases with no gene match: 13. The CDR3 length is 17 residues. In DNA form, the CDR3 reads TGTGCCAGCAGCCAGTTCGTAGGGGCGGGAGGCCGCTACGAGCAGTACTTC. Protein: CASSQFVGAGGRYEQYF. Drawing the rest from reference TRBV14 and TRBJ2-7, the complete variable domain is EAGVTQFPSHSVIEKGQTVTLRCDPISGHDNLYWYRRVMGKEIKFLLHFVKESKQDESGMPNNRFLAERTGGTYSTLKVQPAELEDSGVYFCASSQFVGAGGRYEQYFGPGTRLTVT.

This chain joins TRBV11-2 and TRBJ2-5; 12 nucleotides align to TRBD2. Germline CDR1 reads SGHAT; CDR2 reads FQNNGV. V was clipped by 1 base and J by 5 bases; unmatched bases: 11. The CDR3 totals 18 residues. CDR3 DNA sequence: TGTGCCAGCAGCTTAGTAAGCCTAGCGGGAGGGACCCGGGAGACCCAGTACTTC. As protein: CASSLVSLAGGTRETQYF.

This clonotype was recorded at least ten times. The V gene is TRBV5-6, the J gene TRBJ2-1; TRBD1 or TRBD2 may be the D gene (5 bases each). Germline loops: CDR1 SGHDT, CDR2 YYEEEE. This CDR3 region has 16 residues. V lost 0 bases and J 5 bases, leaving 15 bases between the germline ends. CDR3 nucleotides: TGTGCCAGCAGCTTGGCCGGCTCCGGGGCAAACAATGAGCAGTTCTTC. Translation: CASSLAGSGANNEQFF.

The V call is TRBV12-3 or TRBV12-4, the J call TRBJ2-4; 8 bases match TRBD1. The CDR3 runs to 18 residues. Trimming cost V 2 bases and J 1 base; bases outside gene matches: 10. Here the CDR3 DNA reads TGTGCCAGCAGTTTAAGGATAGGGACAGGAGGGGCCAAAAACATTCAGTACTTC. This gives the protein CASSLRIGTGGAKNIQYF.

The genes are TRBV10-3 and TRBJ2-1; a possible D gene is TRBD2 (6 bases). Trimming left V 8 bases short and J 7 bases short, with 6 bases between. The CDR3 covers 10 residues. Germline V gives CDR1 ENHRY, CDR2 SYGVKD. The CDR3 region is CAIGGNEQFF. The CDR3, as DNA: TGTGCCATCGGAGGGAATGAGCAGTTCTTC.

V gene TRBV24-1 combines with J gene TRBJ2-1; D gene unclear. This CDR3 is 17 amino acids long. Germline V gene data show CDR1 as KGHDR and CDR2 as SFDVKD. V was clipped by 4 bases and J by 3 bases, with 18 bases between them. CDR3 in amino acids: CATSDLHADRGYNEQFF. The CDR3 DNA reads as TGTGCCACCAGTGACCTGCACGCCGATCGTGGCTACAATGAGCAGTTCTTC.

The chain employs TRBV10-2 and TRBJ1-1; D is unclear. The CDR3 has 11 residues. V lost 5 bases, J lost 9 bases, and 10 bases lay in between. The V gene's germline CDR1 is WSHSY and CDR2 SAAADI. The CDR3 sequence: CASSIDTKAFF. The DNA of the CDR3 is TGCGCCAGCAGTATCGACACCAAAGCTTTCTTT.

This clonotype was seen more than once but under ten times. The rearrangement links TRBV6-1 to TRBJ2-5, with D possibly being TRBD1 (5 bases). Looked up from germline, CDR1 is MNHNS and CDR2 is SASEGT. Trimming removed 6 bases from V and 1 base from J, with 9 bases in between. This CDR3 has 13 amino acids. CDR3 loop: CASRGQFQETQYF. The CDR3 DNA reads as TGTGCCAGCAGGGGGCAGTTCCAAGAGACCCAGTACTTC.

This clonotype was picked up a small number of times. The chain joins TRBV7-2 to TRBJ2-2; 9 positions match TRBD1. Losses at the gene ends were 3 bases for V and 6 bases for J; bases not matched to a gene: 5. The CDR3 is 15 amino acids. The V gene's germline CDR1 is SGHTA and CDR2 FQGNSA. The CDR3 spells CASSFGTGSPGELFF. The CDR3 coding sequence is TGTGCCAGCAGCTTTGGGACAGGGTCTCCCGGGGAGCTGTTTTTT. The full variable domain, its missing parts supplied by reference TRBV7-2 and TRBJ2-2, is GAGVSQSPSNKVTEKGKDVELRCDPISGHTALYWYRQSLGQGLEFLIYFQGNSAPDKSGLPSDRFSAERTGGSVSTLTIQRTQQEDSAVYLCASSFGTGSPGELFFGEGSRLTVL.